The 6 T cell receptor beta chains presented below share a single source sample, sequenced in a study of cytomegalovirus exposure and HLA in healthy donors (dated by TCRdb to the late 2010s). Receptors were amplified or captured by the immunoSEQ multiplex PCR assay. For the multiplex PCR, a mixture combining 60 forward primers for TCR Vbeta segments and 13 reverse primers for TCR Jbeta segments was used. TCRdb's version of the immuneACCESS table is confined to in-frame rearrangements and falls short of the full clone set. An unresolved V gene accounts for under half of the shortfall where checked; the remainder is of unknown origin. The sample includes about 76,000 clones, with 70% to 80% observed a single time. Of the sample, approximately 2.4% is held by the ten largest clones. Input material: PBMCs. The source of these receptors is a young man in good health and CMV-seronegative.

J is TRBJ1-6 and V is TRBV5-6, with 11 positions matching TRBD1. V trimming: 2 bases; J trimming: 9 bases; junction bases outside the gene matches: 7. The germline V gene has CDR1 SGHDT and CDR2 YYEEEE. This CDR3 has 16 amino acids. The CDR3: CASSFYGDRGVSPLHF. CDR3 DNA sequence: TGTGCCAGCAGCTTCTACGGGGACAGGGGGGTTTCACCCCTCCACTTT.

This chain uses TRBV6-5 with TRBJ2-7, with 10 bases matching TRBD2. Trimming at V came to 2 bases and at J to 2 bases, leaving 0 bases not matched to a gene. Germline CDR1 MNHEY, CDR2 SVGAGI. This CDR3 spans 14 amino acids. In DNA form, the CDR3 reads TGTGCCAGCAGTTACACTAGCGGGGCCTACGAGCAGTACTTC. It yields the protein CASSYTSGAYEQYF.

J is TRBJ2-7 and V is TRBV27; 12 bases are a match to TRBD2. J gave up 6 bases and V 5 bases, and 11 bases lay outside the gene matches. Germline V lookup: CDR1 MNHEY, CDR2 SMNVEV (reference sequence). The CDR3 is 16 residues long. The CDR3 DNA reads TGTGCCAGCAGTGTACTAGCGGGGGGCGGCTTTCGCGAGCAGTACTTC. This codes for CASSVLAGGGFREQYF.

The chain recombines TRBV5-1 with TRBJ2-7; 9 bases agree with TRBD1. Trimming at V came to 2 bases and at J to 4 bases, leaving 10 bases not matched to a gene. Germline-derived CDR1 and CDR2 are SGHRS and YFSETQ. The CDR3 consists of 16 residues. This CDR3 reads CASSLFGTGTAYEQYF. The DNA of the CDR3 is TGCGCCAGCAGCTTATTTGGGACAGGGACGGCGTACGAGCAGTACTTC.

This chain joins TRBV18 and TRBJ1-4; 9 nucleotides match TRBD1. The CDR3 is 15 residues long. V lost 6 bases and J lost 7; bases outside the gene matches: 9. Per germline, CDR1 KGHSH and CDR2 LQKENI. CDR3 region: CASSRGTGRTEKLFF. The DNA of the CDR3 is TGTGCCAGCTCGCGTGGGACAGGGAGGACTGAAAAACTGTTTTTT.

The CDR3 region is CSVADTGRQKLFF. For the CDR3, the DNA is TGCAGCGTGGCGGACACCGGTCGGCAAAAACTGTTTTTT. The chain is built from TRBV29-1 and TRBJ1-4, with D maybe TRBD1 (5 bases). This CDR3 spans 13 amino acids. With 6 bases removed from V and 9 bases from J, the gap between germline ends came to 17 bases. In germline, CDR1 is SQVTM, CDR2 ANQGSEA. The whole variable domain, filled in from reference TRBV29-1 and TRBJ1-4, reads SAVISQKPSRDICQRGTSLTIQCQVDSQVTMMFWYRQQPGQSLTLIATANQGSEATYESGFVIDKFPISRPNLTFSTLTVSNMSPEDSSIYLCSVADTGRQKLFFGSGTQLSVL.